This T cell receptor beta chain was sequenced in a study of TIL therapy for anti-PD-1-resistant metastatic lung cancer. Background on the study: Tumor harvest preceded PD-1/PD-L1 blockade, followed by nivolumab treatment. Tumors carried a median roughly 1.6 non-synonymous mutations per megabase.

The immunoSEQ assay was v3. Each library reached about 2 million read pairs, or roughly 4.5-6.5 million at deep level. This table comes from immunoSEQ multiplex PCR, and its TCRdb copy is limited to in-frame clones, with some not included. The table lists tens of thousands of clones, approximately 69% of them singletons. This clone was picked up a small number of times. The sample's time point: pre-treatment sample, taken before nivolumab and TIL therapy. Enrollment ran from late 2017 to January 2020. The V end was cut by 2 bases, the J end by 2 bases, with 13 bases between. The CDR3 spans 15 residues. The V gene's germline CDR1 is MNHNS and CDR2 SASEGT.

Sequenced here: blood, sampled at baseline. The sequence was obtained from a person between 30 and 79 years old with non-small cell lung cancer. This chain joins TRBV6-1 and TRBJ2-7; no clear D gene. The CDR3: CASSELAQQAYEQYF. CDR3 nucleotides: TGTGCCAGCAGTGAACTGGCCCAGCAAGCCTACGAGCAGTACTTC.